The present T cell receptor beta chain was sequenced within a study of regulatory T cells in long-lasting Graves disease (dated by TCRdb to the early 2020s). Turning to the overall study: Newly diagnosed Graves' disease patients had taken antithyroid drugs for less than 3 months. Persistent Graves' disease patients were compared with newly diagnosed Graves' disease patients by peripheral blood TCR sequencing and RNA sequencing. A total of around 35 samples underwent TCR sequencing, from some 13 patients with persistent Graves' disease and approximately 20 patients with newly diagnosed Graves' disease. The study was registered as a clinical trial and conducted in China.

Comments on this clonotype: Its specific antigen is unknown. No much larger clone is present one base from it, and per-base qualities are unavailable.

Libraries were constructed by multiplex PCR. The sequencer was an Illumina HiSeq 4000. To build TCR beta libraries, CDR3 regions were amplified by Arm-PCR using iRepertoire HTBI primers. Before sequencing, the PCR products went through gel purification. Per the source publication's procedure: Gene usage analysis of CDR3 amino acid clonotypes used the approximately 62 TRBV and 14 to 15 TRBJ segments found across samples. Filtered high-quality paired reads were merged into contigs using COPE and FqMerger. BLAST was used to align contigs to IMGT TRBV, TRBD and TRBJ reference genes, and CDR3 was defined according to IMGT. Clonotypes above 0.1% frequency were classified as highly expanded clones. Shannon entropy served as the measure of repertoire diversity, while the Gini coefficient captured V-J evenness. A clonotype was considered public if more than one individual shared it. TCRdb applied fastp at Q25 and MiXCR to the public reads, then kept only in-frame beta chains. Rows are unified per CDR3 protein, each entry keeping the most common DNA and genes. These V and J calls rely on TCRdb rather than the paper's analysis. The sample table shows 350,000 to 500,000 distinct CDR3 sequences, and 14% are seen once. The top ten hold approximately 15% of the sample.

What this sample's time point label stands for: newly diagnosed GD, antithyroid drugs for less than 3 months. RNA was extracted from PBMCs in TRIzol for both TCR sequencing and RNA sequencing. The diagnosis of Graves' disease followed American Thyroid Association guidelines. Patients were recruited from an endocrinology department in Xi'an, China. From each patient, approximately 10 milliliters of peripheral blood was collected into an EDTA anticoagulant tube. Ficoll Paque Plus density gradient separation was used to isolate PBMCs, and no further T cell sorting was done. An Agilent 2100 Bioanalyzer and agarose gel were used to check RNA quality, and a NanoDrop 2000 was used to measure RNA concentration. Per the germline V gene, SGDLS is the CDR1 and YYNGEE is the CDR2. The CDR3, from cysteine to phenylalanine, totals 15 residues. Only CDR3 DNA is held: 45 bases, read in frame from base 1. Trimming removed 7 bases from V and 3 bases from J, leaving 17 bases between the germline ends.

Broader findings and caveats from the paper: Preferential use of TRBV28, TRBJ1-2 and TRBJ2-5 was observed in persistent disease, whereas TRBV20-1 and TRBJ2-1 were favored in newly diagnosed disease. Peripheral blood alone was examined, since thyroid tissue, which constituted the primary lesion, could not be accessed. Only the TCR beta chain was sequenced and analyzed. As a limitation, the authors acknowledged that the small sample size may reduce accuracy. A larger number of public clonotypes was shared among persistent patients (over 2,500) than among newly diagnosed patients (over 850). Compared with newly diagnosed patients, persistent Graves' disease patients had lower TCR Shannon entropy and fewer highly expanded clones, which suggests clonal expansion.

The same sample was also used in a study of T cells in Graves' hyperthyroidism and ophthalmopathy. As the second paper documents: Stable Graves' hyperthyroidism was defined as no progression to ophthalmopathy during 18 months of follow-up. The hyperthyroidism patients were between 18 and 65 years old and newly diagnosed, with a disease duration of less than 2 months. Patients with uncontrolled infections, other autoimmune diseases, pregnancy or lactation were excluded. Diagnoses were based on clinical symptoms, serum thyroxine and TRAb, thyroid ultrasound and orbital computed tomography. The TCR CDR3 was subjected to a first round of RT-PCR using the HTBI primer set and the Qiagen OneStep RT-PCR kit. Blood samples also contained most of the expanded thyroid clonotypes (frequency above 0.001), which suggests that blood repertoires may reflect thyroid immune responses. Ophthalmopathy was separated from stable hyperthyroidism by a 13 V-J signature model, with about 86% sensitivity and about 81% specificity obtained in cross-validation and 80%/75% obtained in testing. During validation, the model predicted progression to ophthalmopathy a median of about 6.3 months ahead of onset, with more than 60% sensitivity and around 72% specificity. To identify TCR V-J signatures that set the groups apart, the researchers used a discovery cohort of about a hundred patients, made up of under 45 with Graves' ophthalmopathy and some 58 with stable Graves' hyperthyroidism. Whether ophthalmopathy could be predicted prospectively was tested in an independent validation cohort made up of roughly 19 hyperthyroidism patients plus 17 patients who later progressed to ophthalmopathy. For training and testing, the 100 or so patients in the discovery cohort were randomly divided in a 7:3 ratio. Thyroid tissue and blood T-cell repertoires from roughly six Graves' hyperthyroidism patients were also compared in the study. After blood sampling, hyperthyroidism patients were treated with methimazole at a starting dose of 30 mg daily, and ophthalmopathy patients were treated with high-dose intravenous methylprednisolone. A second multiplex PCR round built the libraries, followed by size selection and purification. Paired-end sequencing of the libraries was performed with 100 bp reads on an Illumina HiSeq2000. SOAPnuke was used to process the raw data, throwing out any read that contained adapters or uncalled bases, had a mean Phred below 15, or lacked an exact constant-primer or identifier match. COPE v1.2.5 was used to merge the high-quality paired reads, and each unique nucleotide sequence was defined as a clonotype. Clonotypes were aligned to IMGT TRBV, TRBD and TRBJ reference segments using MiTCR v1.1. The analysis was restricted to V-J combinations with a frequency above 0.0001, which together covered around 99% of the repertoires. A TCS score was defined as the ratio of F50 (clonal expansion) to E x V (chaos), with BLOSUM62-based TCRdist applied between CDR3 peptides within each V-J. Welch's t-statistics and random forest reduced just over 500 V-J features to around 14, which were used in a naive Bayes classifier (R e1071). Sample size was not statistically predetermined, and investigators were not blinded to group allocation. According to the paper, TCR Vbeta CDR3 sequencing was carried out on approximately 140 peripheral blood samples, which came from 40 to 45 ophthalmopathy, around 75 hyperthyroidism and roughly 17 progressor patients.

The V gene is TRBV9 and the J gene is TRBJ2-1; TRBD2 could be the D gene, as 5 bases match. The source was peripheral blood mononuclear cells (PBMCs), collected at new diagnosis, from a patient treated with antithyroid drugs. This TCR derives from a woman aged 50 to 65 with Graves disease. Donor details come from another sample of the same person, matched by shared clones. CDR3 protein: CASAPSAGLYNEQFF. The DNA sequence is given as TGTGCCAGCGCCCCCTCGGCGGGCCTCTACAATGAGCAGTTCTTC.